This T cell receptor beta chain is from a study of beta chain features in type 1 diabetes. Regarding the study as a whole: Shortening that was moderate but significant affected the TCRB CDR3s of Type 1 diabetes patients in all four CD4+ subsets. The VDJ junctions of type 1 diabetes patients carried fewer insertions and more deletions.

The whole isolated RNA underwent reverse transcription, so sequencing captured expressed TCRB transcripts. TCRdb keeps only in-frame clones here, not all; method: immunoSEQ multiplex PCR. The sample includes 20,000 to 30,000 clones, under 75% of them seen just once. The CDR3 is 15 amino acids. J gave up 5 bases and V 6 bases, and 9 bases lay outside the gene matches. Germline V gives CDR1 MDHEN, CDR2 SYDVKM. Concerning this clone: Its antigen is as yet unknown.

The V gene is TRBV28, the J gene TRBJ1-2; 10 bases map to TRBD1. The TCR was taken from a man in his late teens or twenties with type 1 diabetes. Sequencing used Tregs from blood. The CDR3 reads CASRPGGTGAYGYTF. The CDR3 DNA reads as TGTGCCAGCAGGCCCGGCGGGACAGGGGCATATGGCTACACCTTC.